Following are 14 T cell receptor beta chains from one sample sequenced in a study of regulatory T cells in long-lasting Graves disease. iRepertoire HTBI primers and Arm-PCR of CDR3 regions built TCR beta libraries. Using its own MiXCR run on the multiplex PCR reads, TCRdb lists one record per CDR3 protein. The sample includes 620,000 or so distinct CDR3 sequences, less than 20% of them seen just once. The sample's time point: newly diagnosed GD, antithyroid drugs for less than 3 months. Isolated PBMC RNA provided the starting material for the TCR library. This sample also belongs to another study, concerning T cells in Graves' hyperthyroidism and ophthalmopathy.

Material: peripheral blood mononuclear cells (PBMCs), obtained at new diagnosis, from a patient treated with antithyroid drugs. Receptors originate from a woman aged 25-40 years with Graves disease.

There are many counts of this clonotype. V gene TRBV6-5 combines with J gene TRBJ1-4; 7 bases are shared with TRBD1. Unmatched junction bases numbered 13, after V lost 0 bases and J lost 12 bases. This CDR3 spans 16 amino acids. Germline CDR1 reads MNHEY; CDR2 reads SVGAGI. This chain's CDR3 is CASSYSQPGQSFELFF. CDR3 nucleotide sequence: TGTGCCAGCAGTTACTCACAACCGGGACAGAGCTTCGAACTGTTTTTT.

V is TRBV28 and J is TRBJ2-7; perhaps TRBD2 as D (5 bases). V lost 10 bases to trimming and J lost 4 bases, with 20 bases between them. Germline lookup yields CDR1 MDHEN and CDR2 SYDVKM. CDR3 size: 14 residues. The CDR3 loop reads CATEMSGAQYEQYF. The DNA of the CDR3 is TGTGCCACGGAGATGAGCGGAGCTCAGTACGAGCAGTACTTC.

This sequence joins TRBV18 and TRBJ2-7; 9 nucleotides match TRBD1. The germline gives CDR1 KGHSH, CDR2 LQKENI. CDR3 length equals 14 residues. J was trimmed by 3 bases and V by 3 bases; bases with no gene match: 3. CDR3 protein: CASSPQGQGYEQYF. Here the CDR3 DNA reads TGTGCCAGCTCACCCCAGGGACAGGGCTACGAGCAGTACTTC.

This clonotype was counted ten times or more. The V and J genes are TRBV7-9 and TRBJ2-5; 8 nucleotides match TRBD1. Looked up from germline, CDR1 is SEHNR and CDR2 is FQNEAQ (reference sequence). J lost 4 bases, V lost 2 bases, and 9 bases had no gene match. The CDR3 consists of 16 residues. For the CDR3, the DNA is TGTGCCAGCAGCTTATTCACAGGGGGAACCGGAGAGACCCAGTACTTC. Protein: CASSLFTGGTGETQYF.

In its sample, this clonotype was seen a few times. Here the CDR3 reads CASSLGQGLAGYTF. The DNA for the CDR3 is TGTGCCAGCAGCTTAGGGCAGGGGCTGGCTGGCTACACCTTC. This chain uses TRBV7-2 with TRBJ1-2, with D perhaps TRBD1 (6 bases). The V end was cut by 1 base, the J end by 7 bases, with 13 bases between. The CDR3 is 14 residues long. The germline gives CDR1 SGHTA, CDR2 FQGNSA.

The J gene is TRBJ2-7, the V gene TRBV19; 13 bases align to TRBD2. Looked up from germline, CDR1 is LNHDA and CDR2 is SQIVND (reference sequence). J gave up 5 bases and V 5 bases, and 9 bases lay outside the gene matches. The CDR3 totals 16 residues. CDR3 sequence: CASSPLGLAGANEQYF. As DNA, the CDR3 is TGTGCCAGTAGTCCCCTAGGACTAGCGGGAGCAAACGAGCAGTACTTC. The full variable domain, with the rest looked up from reference TRBV19 and TRBJ2-7, is DGGITQSPKYLFRKEGQNVTLSCEQNLNHDAMYWYRQDPGQGLRLIYYSQIVNDFQKGDIAEGYSVSREKKESFPLTVTSAQKNPTAFYLCASSPLGLAGANEQYFGPGTRLTVT.

This chain uses TRBV7-2 with TRBJ1-3; D may be TRBD1 (5 bases). The germline CDR1 and CDR2 sequences are SGHTA and FQGNSA. CDR3 length equals 16 residues. Trimming pared 4 bases from V and 3 bases from J, leaving 16 bases between. The CDR3 loop is CASSSLPRGLGNTIYF. CDR3 nucleotides: TGTGCCAGCAGCTCACTACCTAGGGGCCTTGGAAACACCATATATTTT.

Only a few counts were recorded for this clonotype. CDR3 sequence (DNA): TGTGCCAGCGGTAAGGGGCGTTACGAGCAGTACTTC. Its protein is CASGKGRYEQYF. This chain connects TRBV27 to TRBJ2-7; TRBD1 might be the D (5 bases). Germline values: CDR1 MNHEY, CDR2 SMNVEV (reference sequence). The CDR3 has 12 amino acids. Trimming left V 8 bases short and J 4 bases short, with 12 bases between.

This chain joins TRBV19 and TRBJ2-1, with D tentatively TRBD2 (6 bases). Germline CDR1 LNHDA, CDR2 SQIVND (reference sequence). The germline V and J ends were trimmed by 5 bases and 7 bases, with 18 bases remaining between them. The length of the CDR3 is 15 residues. As DNA, the CDR3 is TGTGCCAGTAGTGCCTGGGAGGACCCCCGGAATGAGCAGTTCTTC. Amino acids: CASSAWEDPRNEQFF.

This clonotype was detected many times. The gene calls are TRBV20-1 and TRBJ1-1, with D perhaps TRBD1 (5 bases). Germline V gene data show CDR1 as DFQATT and CDR2 as SNEGSKA (reference sequence). V was trimmed by 3 bases and J by 3 bases, leaving 8 bases between them. This CDR3 contains 12 residues. The CDR3 sequence is CSASGTYTEAFF. In DNA, the CDR3 is TGCAGTGCTAGTGGGACTTACACTGAAGCTTTCTTT.

This chain joins TRBV28 and TRBJ1-2; the D gene is possibly TRBD1 (5 bases). Trimming took 4 bases from V and 0 from J, leaving 12 bases between them. The CDR3 is made up of 15 amino acids. CDR1 and CDR2 from the germline V gene are MDHEN and SYDVKM. CDR3 amino acids: CASSSPGLANYGYTF. The DNA of the CDR3 is TGTGCCAGCAGTTCCCCGGGACTAGCTAACTATGGCTACACCTTC.

This clonotype was counted ten times or more. This sequence joins TRBV27 and TRBJ1-1; unclear D gene. Deletions cut 3 bases from V and 0 bases from J, with 14 bases between. CDR1 is MNHEY, CDR2 SMNVEV, per germline (reference sequence). This CDR3 spans 16 amino acids. CDR3 residues: CASSFDPFGMNTEAFF. The CDR3 coding sequence is TGTGCCAGCAGTTTTGATCCCTTTGGGATGAACACTGAAGCTTTCTTT.

This clonotype appeared many times. The chain links TRBV7-2 to TRBJ2-1; 10 bases match TRBD1. Germline CDR1 and CDR2: SGHTA and FQGNSA. Trimming took 5 bases from V and 8 from J; bases not matched to a gene: 3. The CDR3 covers 13 residues. CDR3 DNA sequence: TGTGCCAGCAGCCGACAGGGGGCGGATGAGCAGTTCTTC. It codes for CASSRQGADEQFF.

This clonotype was found many times. The rearrangement links TRBV13 to TRBJ2-7; 8 nucleotides agree with TRBD2. This CDR3 region has 15 residues. J lost 7 bases, V lost 4 bases, and 12 bases had no gene match. In germline, CDR1 is PRHDT, CDR2 FYEKMQ (reference sequence). The CDR3 DNA reads as TGTGCCAGCAGCTACGGGACTAGTCTCCTCGGGGAGCAGTACTTC. Its protein is CASSYGTSLLGEQYF.